The 2 T cell receptor beta chains reported below all come from one sample, sequenced in a study of cytomegalovirus exposure and HLA in healthy donors. PCR involved 60 Vbeta and 13 Jbeta primers. TCRdb keeps only in-frame clones here, not all; method: immunoSEQ multiplex PCR. The sample shows about 190,000 clones, around 80% of them seen only once. Sequencing input: PBMCs. The receptor set was obtained from a man in his forties in good health and CMV-seropositive.

This chain links TRBV30 with TRBJ1-1, with D possibly TRBD1 on 6 matching bases. The V gene lost 7 bases and the J gene lost 6 bases, with 15 bases spanning the gap. From germline, CDR1 is GTSNPN and CDR2 SVGIG (reference sequence). The CDR3 sequence is 12 residues long. CDR3 in DNA: TGTGCCTCGGGAGGGGGTCTGGCTGAAGCTTTCTTT. Translation: CASGGGLAEAFF.

The chain couples TRBV19 to TRBJ1-2; unclear D gene. Trimming took off 3 bases at V and 0 bases at J, with 8 bases between the two ends. The CDR3 contains 14 residues. Germline V CDR1 and CDR2: LNHDA, SQIVND (reference sequence). This CDR3 is CASSIGRANYGYTF. The CDR3 DNA sequence: TGTGCCAGTAGTATTGGGAGGGCTAACTATGGCTACACCTTC.